The 7 T cell receptor beta chains in this list originate from one sample, sequenced in a study of blood T cell repertoires in COVID-19. Generated by immunoSEQ multiplex PCR, the TCRdb table keeps only in-frame clones and is missing some. The profile shows about 290,000 clones, around four fifths of them singletons. Sequencing input: peripheral blood. The receptors were gathered from a woman in her forties or fifties with active or convalescent COVID-19.

The chain couples TRBV6-1 to TRBJ1-2, with D perhaps matching TRBD1 (5 bases). CDR3 size: 16 residues. The V end lost 2 bases, the J end lost 8 bases, and 21 bases lay between the germline ends. From germline, CDR1 is MNHNS and CDR2 SASEGT. CDR3 loop: CASSERLGGASGGYTF. The CDR3, as DNA: TGTGCCAGCAGTGAAAGATTGGGAGGGGCCTCGGGCGGCTACACCTTC.

This clone was picked up a small number of times. The chain recombines TRBV19 with TRBJ1-2, with 8 bases matching TRBD1. The germline V gene encodes CDR1 LNHDA and CDR2 SQIVND (reference sequence). The CDR3 is 16 residues long. J was trimmed by 1 base and V by 4 bases; bases with no gene match: 8. This chain's CDR3 is CASSTTRQGSNYGYTF. DNA of the CDR3: TGTGCCAGTAGTACCACCCGACAGGGGAGTAACTATGGCTACACCTTC.

This clone was seen a few times. J is TRBJ2-5 and V is TRBV5-6; 11 nucleotides align to TRBD2. After removal of 0 bases from V and 5 bases from J, the junction contained 12 bases not matched to a gene. The CDR3 has 18 residues. The germline V gene has CDR1 SGHDT and CDR2 YYEEEE. This chain's CDR3 is CASSLEYGSGRGGETQYF. In DNA form, the CDR3 reads TGTGCCAGCAGCTTGGAGTATGGTAGCGGGAGGGGTGGCGAGACCCAGTACTTC.

This clone was picked up one time. V and J are TRBV14 and TRBJ2-4, with D unresolved. Trimming shortened V by 0 bases and J by 3 bases, and 3 bases separated the two germline ends. CDR1 SGHDN and CDR2 FVKESK come from the germline V gene. The CDR3 covers 13 residues. CDR3 residues: CASSQDNKNIQYF. CDR3 nucleotides: TGTGCCAGCAGCCAAGATAACAAAAACATTCAGTACTTC.

V usage is TRBV28 and J usage is TRBJ1-5, with D maybe TRBD1 (5 bases). This CDR3 region has 17 residues. Germline CDR1 reads MDHEN; CDR2 reads SYDVKM. Trimming took 5 bases from V and 1 from J, leaving 18 bases between them. Here the CDR3 DNA reads TGTGCCAGCAGTACGCCCTTAGGGGTGAGAAGCAATCAGCCCCAGCATTTT. It translates to CASSTPLGVRSNQPQHF.

The chain couples TRBV10-1 to TRBJ1-1, with D possibly matching TRBD1 (6 bases). CDR3 length: 13 amino acids. Germline assignment: CDR1 WNHNN and CDR2 SYGVQD (reference sequence). Between the trimmed V and J ends, which lost 3 bases and 10 bases, there was a span of 15 bases. CDR3 in amino acids: CASSEGGWGRAFF. In nucleotides, the CDR3 is TGCGCCAGCAGTGAAGGGGGATGGGGTCGAGCTTTCTTT.

This clone was seen a single time. V usage is TRBV7-9 and J usage is TRBJ2-1; perhaps TRBD2 as D (6 bases). CDR1 is SEHNR and CDR2 is FQNEAQ in the germline V gene (reference sequence). CDR3 size: 12 residues. V lost 3 bases to trimming and J lost 10 bases, with 10 bases between them. The DNA for the CDR3 is TGTGCCAGCAGCTTTACTAGCAGAGAGCAGTTCTTC. It translates to CASSFTSREQFF.